Following are 19 T cell receptor beta chains from one sample sequenced in a study of blood T cell repertoires in COVID-19. TCRdb's copy holds only in-frame clones and misses some; the assay was immunoSEQ multiplex PCR. The table includes about 150,000 clones, approximately 84% detected once. The sample comprised peripheral blood. Source of these receptors: a woman aged 80 or older with acute or convalescent COVID-19.

This clone was detected only a few times. V usage is TRBV27 and J usage is TRBJ2-7; D gene uncertain. CDR3 length equals 15 residues. Per germline, CDR1 MNHEY and CDR2 SMNVEV (reference sequence). Trimming cost V 6 bases and J 0 bases, with 15 bases left between them. The DNA for the CDR3 is TGTGCCAGCAGGACTCTTGGCCGTAGCTCCTACGAGCAGTACTTC. Amino acids: CASRTLGRSSYEQYF.

The gene calls are TRBV7-2 and TRBJ2-5; TRBD1 aligns across 7 bases. The CDR3 is made up of 14 amino acids. Germline trimming cut 4 bases from V and 4 bases from J; bases unmatched to any gene: 6. Germline CDR1 is SGHTA and CDR2 is FQGNSA. The CDR3 DNA is TGTGCCAGCAGCTCCGACAGGGCTGGAGAGACCCAGTACTTC. Encoded protein: CASSSDRAGETQYF.

This chain connects TRBV5-6 to TRBJ2-1; possibly TRBD2 for D (5 bases). The CDR3 extends over 15 amino acids. Germline V gives CDR1 SGHDT, CDR2 YYEEEE. The V end was cut by 6 bases, the J end by 2 bases, with 15 bases between. The CDR3 spells CASKEVTGPYNEQFF. DNA for the CDR3: TGTGCCAGCAAGGAGGTAACTGGTCCCTACAATGAGCAGTTCTTC.

The chain combines TRBV7-8 with TRBJ2-2; 9 nucleotides match TRBD1. Germline V gene data show CDR1 as SGHVS and CDR2 as FQNEAQ. V lost 0 bases to trimming and J lost 6 bases; unmatched junction nucleotides: 2. CDR3 length: 15 residues. CDR3 amino acids: CASSLAGQGAGELFF. The CDR3 nucleotides read TGTGCCAGCAGCTTAGCGGGACAGGGCGCCGGGGAGCTGTTTTTT. Supplemented by reference TRBV7-8 and TRBJ2-2, the full variable domain reads GAGVSQSPRYKVAKRGQDVALRCDPISGHVSLFWYQQALGQGPEFLTYFQNEAQLDKSGLPSDRFFAERPEGSVSTLKIQRTQQEDSAVYLCASSLAGQGAGELFFGEGSRLTVL.

The chain links TRBV6-5 to TRBJ2-7, with D perhaps matching TRBD2 (5 bases). The CDR3 covers 15 residues. The germline V gene encodes CDR1 MNHEY and CDR2 SVGAGI. With 7 bases removed from V and 3 bases from J, the gap between germline ends came to 19 bases. The CDR3 coding sequence is TGTGCCAGCAAAGCAGACTACCCAGCCCGCTACGAGCAGTACTTC. This sequence encodes CASKADYPARYEQYF.

This chain joins TRBV28 and TRBJ1-4, with unresolved D. V lost 7 bases and J 6 bases, leaving 12 bases between the germline ends. The germline V gene encodes CDR1 MDHEN and CDR2 SYDVKM. This CDR3 spans 13 amino acids. CDR3 nucleotides: TGTGCCAGCACCTGGGCGCTCGATGAAAAACTGTTTTTT. Translating gives CASTWALDEKLFF.

V usage is TRBV20-1 and J usage is TRBJ1-5; D is unclear. The CDR3 runs 12 residues. CDR1 and CDR2 (germline): DFQATT, SNEGSKA (reference sequence). The V gene lost 3 bases and the J gene lost 3 bases, with 6 bases spanning the gap. For the CDR3, the DNA is TGCAGTGCTAGTAACACCAATCAGCCCCAGCATTTT. Its protein is CSASNTNQPQHF.

This chain uses TRBV19 with TRBJ2-3; TRBD1 aligns across 9 bases. CDR3 size: 15 residues. V trimming: 6 bases; J trimming: 0 bases; junction bases outside the gene matches: 4. Germline CDR1 is LNHDA and CDR2 is SQIVND (reference sequence). The CDR3 nucleotides are TGTGCCAGTAGGCTACAGGGGGCAAGCACAGATACGCAGTATTTT. Translation: CASRLQGASTDTQYF.

This clone turned up a few times. The rearrangement joins TRBV7-9 to TRBJ2-1; 7 bases match TRBD2. The germline V gene encodes CDR1 SEHNR and CDR2 FQNEAQ (reference sequence). V lost 10 bases, J lost 2 bases, and 8 bases stayed unmatched. CDR3 size: 14 residues. DNA for the CDR3: TGTGCCATAAGACGGGAGGCAACCTACAATGAGCAGTTCTTC. Translation gives CAIRREATYNEQFF.

The chain links TRBV6-5 to TRBJ1-3, with 7 bases that match TRBD1. CDR1 is MNHEY and CDR2 is SVGAGI in the germline V gene. V shed 5 bases and J 6 bases; nucleotides not matched to a gene: 4. The CDR3 extends over 13 amino acids. The CDR3 nucleotides are TGTGCCAGCAGTACGACAGGGTTAAACACCATATATTTT. Residues: CASSTTGLNTIYF.

This chain connects TRBV15 to TRBJ2-1, with D possibly TRBD2 on 6 matching bases. Germline-derived CDR1 and CDR2 are LNHNV and YYDKDF (reference sequence). The germline V and J ends were trimmed by 3 bases and 0 bases, with 12 bases remaining between them. The CDR3 totals 16 residues. The CDR3 nucleotides are TGTGCCACCAGCAGCCAAAAGCGGGCCTCCTACAATGAGCAGTTCTTC. This codes for CATSSQKRASYNEQFF.

V usage is TRBV4-1 and J usage is TRBJ1-5; 8 nucleotides agree with TRBD1. Germline CDR1 is MGHRA and CDR2 is YSYEKL. The V segment lost 0 bases and the J segment 0 bases; nucleotides outside the gene matches: 10. The CDR3 sequence is 19 residues long. The CDR3 nucleotides are TGCGCCAGCAGCCAAGATCGGGGCAGGGGGCTGGATAGCAATCAGCCCCAGCATTTT. Translated: CASSQDRGRGLDSNQPQHF.

J is TRBJ1-6 and V is TRBV18, with D maybe TRBD1 (6 bases). V gave up 1 base and J gave up 6 bases, with 13 bases separating them. Per the germline V gene, CDR1 is KGHSH and CDR2 is LQKENI. The CDR3 has 16 residues. CDR3 nucleotides: TGTGCCAGCTCACCACTTGACAGGTCGGGTAATTCACCCCTCCACTTT. Its translation: CASSPLDRSGNSPLHF.

This clone has a single count. This may be a read error, as it is one base from a much larger clone. In DNA, the CDR3 is TGTGCCAGCAGCGGAGGGATGAACACTGAAGCTTTCTTT. This gives the protein CASSGGMNTEAFF. The genes are TRBV7-2 and TRBJ1-1; D is unresolved. Germline V gives CDR1 SGHTA, CDR2 FQGNSA. This CDR3 has 13 residues. The germline V and J ends were trimmed by 5 bases and 0 bases, with 7 bases remaining between them.

This chain uses TRBV7-9 with TRBJ1-3, with D perhaps TRBD1 (5 bases). Per the germline V gene, CDR1 is SEHNR and CDR2 is FQNEAQ (reference sequence). The CDR3 is 14 amino acids. Trimming pared 1 base from V and 3 bases from J, leaving 7 bases between. This chain's CDR3 is CASSLGQSGNTIYF. CDR3 nucleotide sequence: TGTGCCAGCAGCTTAGGACAGAGTGGAAACACCATATATTTT.

A note on this clone: At one of its ends the junction is not consistent with the germline gene, which may arise from a read error. The rearrangement links TRBV7-7 to TRBJ2-1, with D possibly being TRBD2 (6 bases). Germline V gives CDR1 SSHAT, CDR2 FNYEAQ (reference sequence). The CDR3 spans 16 residues. CDR3 sequence: CASSRSTGVGDGEQFF. The CDR3 region has the DNA TGTGCTAGCAGCCGGTCCACGGGAGTCGGGGACGGTGAGCAGTTCTTC.

DNA for the CDR3: TGTGCCAGCAGTCGGACACAGAGCACAGATACGCAGTATTTT. Its translation is CASSRTQSTDTQYF. The rearrangement links TRBV6-5 to TRBJ2-3, with a weak D call TRBD1 (5 bases). CDR1 is MNHEY, CDR2 SVGAGI, per germline. The V end was cut by 5 bases, the J end by 0 bases, with 9 bases between. The CDR3 length is 14 residues.

The table lists this clone with a few counts. At one end the junction does not follow the germline gene, possibly because of a read error. The chain recombines TRBV2 with TRBJ2-2; maybe TRBD1 (5 bases). The CDR3 is made up of 12 amino acids. CDR1 and CDR2 from the germline V gene are SNHLY and FYNNEI. This CDR3 is CATSRGTGELFF. DNA for the CDR3: TGTGCCACCAGTAGGGGCACCGGGGAGCTGTTTTTT.

Turning to this clone: One junction end does not reproduce the germline sequence, and a read error may be involved. The chain employs TRBV7-7 and TRBJ2-5; 8 nucleotides agree with TRBD1. This CDR3 has 14 amino acids. Germline values: CDR1 SSHAT, CDR2 FNYEAQ (reference sequence). Written as DNA, the CDR3 is TGTGCTAGCAGCCAAGGACAGGGTGGTGAGACCCAGTACTTC. Protein: CASSQGQGGETQYF.